The 3 T cell receptor beta chains given below trace back to one sample, sequenced in a study of OX40 agonist ivuxolimab in advanced cancers. Library prep was done by the immunoSEQ multiplex PCR assay. TCRdb took over this immuneACCESS table, retaining in-frame rearrangements with V and J assigned. Such tables are incomplete; in checked studies, under half of the missing clones stem from an unresolved V gene, and the remainder is unexplained. Counted in this sample were 73,000 or so clones; approximately 78% of them appeared once. The top ten constitute about 0.42% of the sample. The sequencing used CD4+ or CD8+ T cells sorted from blood, collected in a trial of the OX40 agonist ivuxolimab. These receptors originate from an adult with an advanced solid tumor such as melanoma, head and neck, liver or kidney cancer.

J is TRBJ2-1 and V is TRBV27, with D hard to call. The CDR3 extends over 14 amino acids. With 6 bases removed from V and 7 bases from J, the gap between germline ends came to 16 bases. Germline V lookup: CDR1 MNHEY, CDR2 SMNVEV (reference sequence). In nucleotides, the CDR3 is TGTGCCAGCAGGCCCCCGTTGCCAGAGAATGAGCAGTTCTTC. It yields the protein CASRPPLPENEQFF.

J is TRBJ2-6 and V is TRBV6-4; weak D call: TRBD2 (5 bases). V lost 4 bases and J lost 3, with 13 bases in between. The CDR3 totals 16 residues. Germline V gene sequence: CDR1 MRHNA, CDR2 SNTAGT. This CDR3 is CASSGSMAGGANVLTF. In DNA, the CDR3 is TGTGCCAGCAGTGGATCGATGGCGGGTGGGGCCAACGTCCTGACTTTC.

The rearrangement links TRBV10-3 to TRBJ2-7; D gene unclear. The CDR3 spans 12 residues. Trimming removed 11 bases at V and 1 base at J, with 12 bases between. Germline CDR1 reads ENHRY; CDR2 reads SYGVKD. The DNA of the CDR3 is TGTGCCGCATCTGGCGCTTCCTACGAGCAGTACTTC. Protein sequence: CAASGASYEQYF.